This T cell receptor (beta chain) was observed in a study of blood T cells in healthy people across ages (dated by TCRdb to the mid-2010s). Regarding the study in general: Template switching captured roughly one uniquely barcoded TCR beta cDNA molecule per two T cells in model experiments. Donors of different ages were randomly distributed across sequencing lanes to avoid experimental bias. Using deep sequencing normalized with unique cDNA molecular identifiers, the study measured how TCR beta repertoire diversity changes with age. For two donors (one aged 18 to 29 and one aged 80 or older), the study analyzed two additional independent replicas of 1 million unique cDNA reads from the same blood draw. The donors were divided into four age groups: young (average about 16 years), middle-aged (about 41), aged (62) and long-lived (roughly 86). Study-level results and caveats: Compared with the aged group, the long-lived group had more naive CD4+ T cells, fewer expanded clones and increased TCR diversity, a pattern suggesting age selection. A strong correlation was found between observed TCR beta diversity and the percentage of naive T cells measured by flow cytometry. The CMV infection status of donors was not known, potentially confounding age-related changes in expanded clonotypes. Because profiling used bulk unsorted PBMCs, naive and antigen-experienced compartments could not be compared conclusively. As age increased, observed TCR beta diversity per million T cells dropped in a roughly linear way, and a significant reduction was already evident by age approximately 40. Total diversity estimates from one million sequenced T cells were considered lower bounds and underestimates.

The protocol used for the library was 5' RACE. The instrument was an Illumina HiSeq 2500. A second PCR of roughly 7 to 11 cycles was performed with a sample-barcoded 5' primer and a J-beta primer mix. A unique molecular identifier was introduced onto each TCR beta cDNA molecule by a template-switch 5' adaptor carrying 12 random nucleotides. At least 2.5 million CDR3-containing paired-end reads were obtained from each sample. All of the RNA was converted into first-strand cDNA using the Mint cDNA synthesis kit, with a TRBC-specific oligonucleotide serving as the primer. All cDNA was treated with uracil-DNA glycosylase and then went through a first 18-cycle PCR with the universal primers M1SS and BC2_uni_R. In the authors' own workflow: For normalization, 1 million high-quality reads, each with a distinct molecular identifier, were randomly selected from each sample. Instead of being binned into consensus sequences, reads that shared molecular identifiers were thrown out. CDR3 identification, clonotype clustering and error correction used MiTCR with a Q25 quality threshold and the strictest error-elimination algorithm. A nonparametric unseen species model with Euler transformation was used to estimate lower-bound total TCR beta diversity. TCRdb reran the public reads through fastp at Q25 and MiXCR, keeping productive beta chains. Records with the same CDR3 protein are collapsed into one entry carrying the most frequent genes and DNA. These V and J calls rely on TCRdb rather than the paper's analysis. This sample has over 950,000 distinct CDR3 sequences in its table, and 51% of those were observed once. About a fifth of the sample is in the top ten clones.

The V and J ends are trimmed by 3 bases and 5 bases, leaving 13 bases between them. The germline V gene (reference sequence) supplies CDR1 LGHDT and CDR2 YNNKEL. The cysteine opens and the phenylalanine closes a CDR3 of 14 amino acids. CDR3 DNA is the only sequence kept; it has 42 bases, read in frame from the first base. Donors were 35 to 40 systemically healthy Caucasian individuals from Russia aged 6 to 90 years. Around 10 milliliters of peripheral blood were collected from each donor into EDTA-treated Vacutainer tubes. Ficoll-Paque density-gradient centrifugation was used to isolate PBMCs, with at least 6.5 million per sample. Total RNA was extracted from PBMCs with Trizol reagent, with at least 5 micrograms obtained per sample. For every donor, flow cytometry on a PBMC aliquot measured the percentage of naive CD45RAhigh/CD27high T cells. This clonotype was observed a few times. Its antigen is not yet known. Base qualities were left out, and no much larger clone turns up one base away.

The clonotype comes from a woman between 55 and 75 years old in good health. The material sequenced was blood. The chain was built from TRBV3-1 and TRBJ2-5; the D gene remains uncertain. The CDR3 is CASSHGPTKETQYF. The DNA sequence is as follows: TGTGCCAGCAGCCACGGCCCTACAAAGGAGACCCAGTACTTC.